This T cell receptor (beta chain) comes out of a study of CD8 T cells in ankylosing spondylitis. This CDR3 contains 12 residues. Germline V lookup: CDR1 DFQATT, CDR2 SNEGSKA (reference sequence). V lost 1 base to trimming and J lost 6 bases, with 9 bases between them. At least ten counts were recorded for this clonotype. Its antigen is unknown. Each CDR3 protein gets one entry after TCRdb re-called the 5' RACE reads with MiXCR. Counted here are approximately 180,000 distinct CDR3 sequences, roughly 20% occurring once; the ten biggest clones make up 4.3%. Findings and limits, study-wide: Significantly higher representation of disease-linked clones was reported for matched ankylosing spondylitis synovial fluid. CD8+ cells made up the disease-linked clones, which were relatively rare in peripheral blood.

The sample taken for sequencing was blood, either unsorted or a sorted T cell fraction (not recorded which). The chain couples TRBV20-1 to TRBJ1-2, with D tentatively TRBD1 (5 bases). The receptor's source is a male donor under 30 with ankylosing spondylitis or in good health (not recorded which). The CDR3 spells CSARGGPDGYTF. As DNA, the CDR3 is TGCAGTGCTAGAGGGGGCCCGGATGGCTACACCTTC.